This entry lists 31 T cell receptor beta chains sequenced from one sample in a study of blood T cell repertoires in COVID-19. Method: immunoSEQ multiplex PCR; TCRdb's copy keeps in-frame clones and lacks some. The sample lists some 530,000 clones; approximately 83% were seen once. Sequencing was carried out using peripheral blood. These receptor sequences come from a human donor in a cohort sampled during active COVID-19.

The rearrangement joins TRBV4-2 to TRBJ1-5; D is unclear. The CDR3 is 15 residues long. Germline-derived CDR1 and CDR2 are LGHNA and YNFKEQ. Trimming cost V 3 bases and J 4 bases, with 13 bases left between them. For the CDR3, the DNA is TGTGCCAGCAGCCATACCGACAATTTGAATCAGCCCCAGCATTTT. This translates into CASSHTDNLNQPQHF.

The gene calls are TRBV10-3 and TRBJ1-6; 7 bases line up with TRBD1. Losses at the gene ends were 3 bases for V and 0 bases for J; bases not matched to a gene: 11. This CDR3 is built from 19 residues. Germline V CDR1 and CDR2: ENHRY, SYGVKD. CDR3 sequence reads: CAISDGQGVSGSYNSPLHF. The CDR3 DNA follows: TGTGCCATCAGTGACGGGCAGGGGGTGAGCGGCTCCTATAATTCACCCCTCCACTTT.

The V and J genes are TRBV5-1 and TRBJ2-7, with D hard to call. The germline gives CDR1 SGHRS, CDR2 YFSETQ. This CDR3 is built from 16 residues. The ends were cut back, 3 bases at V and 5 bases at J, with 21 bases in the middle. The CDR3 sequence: CASSSPISLTSNEQYF. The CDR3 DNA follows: TGCGCCAGCAGCTCACCTATTTCTTTGACAAGTAACGAGCAGTACTTC.

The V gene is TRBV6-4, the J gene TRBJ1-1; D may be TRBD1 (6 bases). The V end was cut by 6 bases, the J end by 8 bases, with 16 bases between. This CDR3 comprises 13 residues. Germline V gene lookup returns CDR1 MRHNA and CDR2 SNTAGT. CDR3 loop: CASRQGYRTEAFF. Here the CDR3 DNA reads TGTGCCAGCAGACAGGGATACCGTACCGAAGCTTTCTTT.

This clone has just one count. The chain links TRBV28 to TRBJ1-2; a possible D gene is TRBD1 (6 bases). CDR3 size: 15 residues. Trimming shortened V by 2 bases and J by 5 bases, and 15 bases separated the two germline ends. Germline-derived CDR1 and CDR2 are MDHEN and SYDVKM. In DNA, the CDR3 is TGTGCCAGCAGTTTAGCCTTGACAGGCCTATATGGCTACACCTTC. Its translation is CASSLALTGLYGYTF.

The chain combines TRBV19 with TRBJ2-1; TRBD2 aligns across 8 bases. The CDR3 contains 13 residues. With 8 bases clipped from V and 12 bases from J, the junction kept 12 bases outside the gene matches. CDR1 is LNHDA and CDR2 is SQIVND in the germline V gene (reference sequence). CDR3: CASSGLAPSRQFF. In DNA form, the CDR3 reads TGTGCCAGTTCCGGACTAGCTCCAAGTAGGCAGTTCTTC.

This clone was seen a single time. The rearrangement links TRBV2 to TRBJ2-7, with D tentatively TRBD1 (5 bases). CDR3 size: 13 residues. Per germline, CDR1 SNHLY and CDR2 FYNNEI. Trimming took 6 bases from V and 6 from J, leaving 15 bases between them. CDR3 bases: TGTGCCAGCAGAGATCCAGGGCCCCTCGAGCAGTACTTC. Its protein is CASRDPGPLEQYF.

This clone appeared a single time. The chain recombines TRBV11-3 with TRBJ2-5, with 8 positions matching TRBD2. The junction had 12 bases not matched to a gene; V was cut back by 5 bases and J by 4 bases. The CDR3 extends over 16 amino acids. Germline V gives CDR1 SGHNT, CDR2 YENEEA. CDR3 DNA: TGTGCCAGCAGCCCCCGTGCAGCGGGAGCAGGAGAGACCCAGTACTTC. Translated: CASSPRAAGAGETQYF. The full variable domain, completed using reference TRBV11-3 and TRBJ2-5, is EAGVVQSPRYKIIEKKQPVAFWCNPISGHNTLYWYLQNLGQGPELLIRYENEEAVDDSQLPKDRFSAERLKGVDSTLKIQPAELGDSAVYLCASSPRAAGAGETQYFGPGTRLLVL.

For the CDR3, the DNA is TGTGCCAGTAGTAACAGGGGGCTTGGGACTGAAGCTTTCTTT. It codes for CASSNRGLGTEAFF. The chain couples TRBV19 to TRBJ1-1; 9 bases line up with TRBD1. Looked up from germline, CDR1 is LNHDA and CDR2 is SQIVND (reference sequence). The CDR3 contains 14 residues. V dropped 4 bases and J dropped 5; count of bases not matched to a gene: 5.

CDR3 amino acids: CASSSKTASYEQYF. Here the CDR3 DNA reads TGTGCCAGCAGCTCGAAGACAGCCTCCTACGAGCAGTACTTC. This rearrangement joins TRBV7-8 to TRBJ2-7, with a tentative D call TRBD1 (5 bases). The ends were cut back, 4 bases at V and 0 bases at J, with 10 bases in the middle. Germline values: CDR1 SGHVS, CDR2 FQNEAQ. This CDR3 spans 14 amino acids.

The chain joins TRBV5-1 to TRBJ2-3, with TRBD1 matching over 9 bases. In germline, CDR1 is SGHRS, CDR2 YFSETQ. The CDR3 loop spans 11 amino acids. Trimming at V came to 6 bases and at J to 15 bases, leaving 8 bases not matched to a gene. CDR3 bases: TGCGCCAGCAACCAGGGACAGGGAATATATTTT. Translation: CASNQGQGIYF.

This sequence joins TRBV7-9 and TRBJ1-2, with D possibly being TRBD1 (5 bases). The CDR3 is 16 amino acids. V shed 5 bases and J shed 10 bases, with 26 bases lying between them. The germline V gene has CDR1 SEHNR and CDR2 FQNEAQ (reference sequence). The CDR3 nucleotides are TGTGCCAGCAGCCCGATTCTTTCTGACAGCCGGGGGGTCTACACCTTC. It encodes CASSPILSDSRGVYTF.

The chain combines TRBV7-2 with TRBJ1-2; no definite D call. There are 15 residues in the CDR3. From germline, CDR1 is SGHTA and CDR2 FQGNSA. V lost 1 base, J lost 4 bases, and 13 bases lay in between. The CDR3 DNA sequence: TGTGCCAGCAGCTTAGTTCCACAGTCTGCCTATGGCTACACCTTC. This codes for CASSLVPQSAYGYTF.

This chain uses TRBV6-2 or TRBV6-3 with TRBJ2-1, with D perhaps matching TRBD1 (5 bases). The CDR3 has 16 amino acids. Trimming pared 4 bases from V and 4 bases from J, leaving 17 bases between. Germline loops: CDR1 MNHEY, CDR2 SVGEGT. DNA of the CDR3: TGTGCCAGCAGTTCCCATGGGGCCCGAGCGTACAATGAGCAGTTCTTC. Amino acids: CASSSHGARAYNEQFF.

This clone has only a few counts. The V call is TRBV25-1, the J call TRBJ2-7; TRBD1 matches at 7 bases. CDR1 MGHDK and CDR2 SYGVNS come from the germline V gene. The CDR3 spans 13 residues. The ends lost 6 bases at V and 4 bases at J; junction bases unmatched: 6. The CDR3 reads CASRQGIGYEQYF. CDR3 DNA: TGTGCCAGCAGACAGGGGATCGGTTACGAGCAGTACTTC.

CDR3 protein: CASSPQTGQNSPLHF. The CDR3, as DNA: TGCGCCAGCAGCCCCCAAACAGGGCAAAATTCACCCCTCCACTTT. The rearrangement uses TRBV4-1 and TRBJ1-6; maybe TRBD1 (6 bases). V was trimmed by 4 bases and J by 7 bases, leaving 14 bases between them. Germline assignment: CDR1 MGHRA and CDR2 YSYEKL. CDR3 length: 15 amino acids.

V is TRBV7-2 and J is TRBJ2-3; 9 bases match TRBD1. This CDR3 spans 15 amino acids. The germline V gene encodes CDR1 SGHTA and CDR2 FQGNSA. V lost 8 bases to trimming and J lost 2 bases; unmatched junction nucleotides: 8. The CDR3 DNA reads TGTGCCAGCGCCCTTACAGGGGGCCTCACAGATACGCAGTATTTT. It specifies CASALTGGLTDTQYF.

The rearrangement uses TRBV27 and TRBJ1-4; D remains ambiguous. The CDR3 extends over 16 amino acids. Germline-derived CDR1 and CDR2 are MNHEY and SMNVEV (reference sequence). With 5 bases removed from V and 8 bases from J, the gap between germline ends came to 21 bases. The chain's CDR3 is CASSLAGGAFGEKLFF. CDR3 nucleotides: TGTGCCAGCAGTCTTGCCGGAGGAGCCTTTGGGGAAAAACTGTTTTTT.

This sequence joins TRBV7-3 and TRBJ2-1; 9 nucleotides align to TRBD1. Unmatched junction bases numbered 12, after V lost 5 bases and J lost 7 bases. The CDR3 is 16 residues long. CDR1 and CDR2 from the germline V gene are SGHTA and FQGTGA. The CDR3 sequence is CASSASSGTGMNEQFF. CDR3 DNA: TGTGCCAGCAGCGCATCTTCCGGGACAGGGATGAATGAGCAGTTCTTC.

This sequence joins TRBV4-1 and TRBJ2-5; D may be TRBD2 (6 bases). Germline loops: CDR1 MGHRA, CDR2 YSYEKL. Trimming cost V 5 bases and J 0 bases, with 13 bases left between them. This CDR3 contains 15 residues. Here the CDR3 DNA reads TGCGCCAGCAGCTCCACCAGGGACTACCAAGAGACCCAGTACTTC. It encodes CASSSTRDYQETQYF.

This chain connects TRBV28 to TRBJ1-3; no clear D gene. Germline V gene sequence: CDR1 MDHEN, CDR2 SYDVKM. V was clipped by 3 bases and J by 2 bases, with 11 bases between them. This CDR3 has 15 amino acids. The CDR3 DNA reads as TGTGCCAGCAGTTTTTTCCGGGGTACTGGAAACACCATATATTTT. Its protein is CASSFFRGTGNTIYF. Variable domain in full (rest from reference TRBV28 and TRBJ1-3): DVKVTQSSRYLVKRTGEKVFLECVQDMDHENMFWYRQDPGLGLRLIYFSYDVKMKEKGDIPEGYSVSREKKERFSLILESASTNQTSMYLCASSFFRGTGNTIYFGEGSWLTVV.

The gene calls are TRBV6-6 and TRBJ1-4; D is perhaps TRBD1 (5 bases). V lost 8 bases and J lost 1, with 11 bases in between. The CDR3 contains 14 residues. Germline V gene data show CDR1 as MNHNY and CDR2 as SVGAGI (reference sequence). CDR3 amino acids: CASRGHLTNEKLFF. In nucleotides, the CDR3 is TGTGCCAGCCGAGGACATTTAACTAATGAAAAACTGTTTTTT.

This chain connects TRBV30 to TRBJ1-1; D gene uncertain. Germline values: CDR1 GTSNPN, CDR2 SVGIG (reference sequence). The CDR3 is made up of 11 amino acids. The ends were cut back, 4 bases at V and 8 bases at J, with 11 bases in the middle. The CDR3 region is CAWNIGGEAFF. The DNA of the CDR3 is TGTGCCTGGAACATTGGAGGCGAAGCTTTCTTT.

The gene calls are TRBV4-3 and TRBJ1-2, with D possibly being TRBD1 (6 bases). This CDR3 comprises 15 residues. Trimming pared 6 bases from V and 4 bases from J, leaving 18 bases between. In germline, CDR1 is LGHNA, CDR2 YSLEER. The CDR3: CASRLRGDSVYGYTF. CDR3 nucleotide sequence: TGCGCCAGCAGACTCAGGGGTGATTCGGTCTATGGCTACACCTTC.

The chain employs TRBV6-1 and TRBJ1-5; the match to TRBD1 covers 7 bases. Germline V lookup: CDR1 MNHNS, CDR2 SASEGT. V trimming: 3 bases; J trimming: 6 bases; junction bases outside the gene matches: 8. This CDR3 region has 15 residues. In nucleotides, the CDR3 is TGTGCCAGCAGTGACAACAGGGGCGCGGGTCAGCCCCAGCATTTT. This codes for CASSDNRGAGQPQHF.

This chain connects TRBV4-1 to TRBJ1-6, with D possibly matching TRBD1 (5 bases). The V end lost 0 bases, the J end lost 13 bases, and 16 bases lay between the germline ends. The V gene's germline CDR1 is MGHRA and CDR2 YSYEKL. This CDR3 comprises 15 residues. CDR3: CASSQDPGVWGPLHF. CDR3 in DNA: TGCGCCAGCAGCCAAGACCCGGGGGTCTGGGGGCCCCTCCACTTT.

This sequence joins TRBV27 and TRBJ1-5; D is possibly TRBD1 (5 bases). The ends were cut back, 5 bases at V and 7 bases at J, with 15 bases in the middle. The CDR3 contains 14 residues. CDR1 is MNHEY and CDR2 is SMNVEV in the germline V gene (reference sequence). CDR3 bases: TGTGCCAGCAGTCTCCAATTGGGGGGGCAGCCCCAGCATTTT. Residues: CASSLQLGGQPQHF.

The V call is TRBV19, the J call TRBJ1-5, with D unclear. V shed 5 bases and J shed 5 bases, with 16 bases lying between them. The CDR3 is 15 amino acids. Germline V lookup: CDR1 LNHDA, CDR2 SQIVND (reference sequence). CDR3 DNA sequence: TGTGCCAGTAGTGTACCCCGGGTCCAATATCAGCCCCAGCATTTT. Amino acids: CASSVPRVQYQPQHF.

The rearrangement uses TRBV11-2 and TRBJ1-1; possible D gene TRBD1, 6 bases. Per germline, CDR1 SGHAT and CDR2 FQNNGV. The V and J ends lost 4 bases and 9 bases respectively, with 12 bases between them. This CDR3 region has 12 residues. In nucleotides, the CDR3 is TGTGCCAGCAGCTCATTACAGGGTCAAGCTTTCTTT. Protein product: CASSSLQGQAFF.

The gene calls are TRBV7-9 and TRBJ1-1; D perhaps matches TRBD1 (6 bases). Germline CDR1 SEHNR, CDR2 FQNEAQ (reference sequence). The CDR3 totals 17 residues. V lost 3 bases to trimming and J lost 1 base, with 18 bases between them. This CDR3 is CASSFPQGTRANTEAFF. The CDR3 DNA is TGTGCCAGCAGCTTTCCACAGGGCACCCGTGCGAACACTGAAGCTTTCTTT.

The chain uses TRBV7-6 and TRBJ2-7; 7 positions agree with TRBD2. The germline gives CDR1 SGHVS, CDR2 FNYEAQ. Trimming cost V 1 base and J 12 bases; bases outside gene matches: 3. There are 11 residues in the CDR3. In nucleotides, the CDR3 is TGTGCCAGCAGCTTAGGCGGGAGTTCGTACTTC. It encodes CASSLGGSSYF. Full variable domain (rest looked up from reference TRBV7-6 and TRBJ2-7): GAGVSQSPRYKVTKRGQDVALRCDPISGHVSLYWYRQALGQGPEFLTYFNYEAQQDKSGLPNDRFSAERPEGSISTLTIQRTEQRDSAMYRCASSLGGSSYFGPGTRLTVT.